These T cell receptor beta chains were read from a single sample in a study of Tregs in tolerant kidney transplant recipients. The assay was immunoSEQ multiplex PCR, and TCRdb's table has in-frame clones only and misses some. The data show 80,000 to 90,000 clones, with approximately 90% seen just once and roughly 5% held by the top ten. Sequenced sample: CD8+ T cells from blood. The receptors were sampled from a human donor in good health. CDR3s include the opening cysteine and the closing phenylalanine or tryptophan. The order of the fields is clone size, J gene, D gene, V gene, CDR3 protein, CDR3 DNA. A D gene is named only where the DNA matches it firmly. Expanded clones get a size class; other rows say once, few or many, or leave the size out.

NA | TRBJ2-1 | NA | TRBV4-1 | CASSQDPGLGNEQFF | TGCGCCAGCAGCCAAGATCCGGGTTTGGGGAATGAGCAGTTCTTC
NA | TRBJ1-2 | NA | TRBV29-1 | CSVWVRRGGYTF | TGCAGCGTTTGGGTGAGAAGGGGGGGCTACACCTTC
NA | TRBJ2-5 | NA | TRBV7-9 | CASSPTARGETQYF | TGTGCCAGCAGCCCGACGGCTCGGGGCGAGACCCAGTACTTC
NA | TRBJ2-1 | TRBD2 | TRBV9 | CASSVWASGGNERFF | TGTGCCAGCAGCGTTTGGGCTAGCGGGGGAAATGAGCGGTTCTTC
NA | TRBJ2-3 | TRBD1 | TRBV7-3 | CASSQGVFGTDTQYF | TGTGCCAGCAGCCAGGGGGTCTTCGGCACAGATACGCAGTATTTT
NA | TRBJ2-1 | TRBD2 | TRBV18 | CASSQPLAGPYNEQFF | TGTGCCAGCTCACAACCACTAGCGGGGCCGTACAATGAGCAGTTCTTC
NA | TRBJ2-1 | TRBD1 | TRBV27 | CASSLWTGTTYNEQFF | TGTGCCAGCAGTTTATGGACAGGGACAACCTACAATGAGCAGTTCTTC
NA | TRBJ2-1 | NA | TRBV27 | CASSLLAGSSYNEQFF | TGTGCCAGCAGTTTATTAGCAGGGAGCTCCTACAATGAGCAGTTCTTC
NA | TRBJ2-7 | NA | TRBV27 | CATWTLAYEQYF | TGTGCCACCTGGACACTCGCCTACGAGCAGTACTTC
once | TRBJ2-5 | NA | TRBV7-9 | CASSNRQKETQYF | TGTGCCAGCAGCAATAGACAGAAAGAGACCCAGTACTTC
NA | TRBJ2-7 | TRBD1 | TRBV5-6 | CASSPLMETGGFGSYEQYF | TGTGCCAGCAGCCCCTTGATGGAGACAGGGGGCTTTGGCTCCTACGAGCAGTACTTC
NA | TRBJ2-1 | NA | TRBV5-4 | CASSLARGGLINEQFF | TGTGCCAGCAGCTTGGCCAGGGGAGGTCTAATCAATGAGCAGTTCTTC
NA | TRBJ2-3 | NA | TRBV7-9 | CASSFRGSRGYF | TGTGCCAGCAGCTTTCGGGGCAGCCGGGGATATTTT
NA | TRBJ2-2 | NA | TRBV19 | CASSMGSGVGELFF | TGTGCCAGTAGTATGGGTAGCGGCGTCGGGGAGCTGTTTTTT
NA | TRBJ2-1 | NA | TRBV9 | CASSGSASYNEQFF | TGTGCCAGCAGCGGGTCAGCTTCCTACAATGAGCAGTTCTTC
NA | TRBJ2-3 | TRBD1 | TRBV19 | CASSMAPGQGTGDTQYF | TGTGCCAGTAGTATGGCCCCGGGACAGGGAACCGGAGATACGCAGTATTTT
NA | TRBJ2-1 | TRBD2 | TRBV6-4 | CASSAHSGSEGNEQFF | TGTGCCAGCAGTGCCCATAGCGGGAGTGAAGGCAATGAGCAGTTCTTC
NA | TRBJ1-5 | NA | TRBV10-1 | CASSEGRESNQPQHF | TGCGCCAGCAGTGAGGGCAGAGAAAGCAATCAGCCCCAGCATTTT
NA | TRBJ1-1 | NA | TRBV7-9 | CASRVSGGRATEAFF | TGTGCCAGCAGGGTCAGTGGGGGCCGGGCCACTGAAGCTTTCTTT
NA | TRBJ1-2 | NA | TRBV4-1 | CASSQVEGGNAYGYTF | TGCGCCAGCAGCCAAGTGGAGGGGGGAAACGCCTATGGCTACACCTTC
few | TRBJ2-1 | NA | TRBV10-3 | CAISESGTLGYNEQFF | TGTGCCATCAGTGAGTCGGGCACTCTGGGGTACAATGAGCAGTTCTTC
NA | TRBJ2-7 | NA | TRBV27 | CASSLMRDGKYEQYF | TGTGCCAGCAGTTTGATGCGAGATGGAAAGTACGAGCAGTACTTC
once | TRBJ2-1 | NA | TRBV5-1 | CASSSTRSEQFF | TGCGCCAGCAGCTCAACACGGTCGGAGCAGTTCTTC
few | TRBJ1-1 | NA | TRBV2 | CASTRGNTEAFF | TGTGCCAGCACCCGGGGCAACACTGAAGCTTTCTTT
NA | TRBJ2-5 | NA | TRBV10-1 | CASSARDGSQETQYF | TGCGCCAGCAGTGCCCGGGACGGTAGCCAAGAGACCCAGTACTTC
NA | TRBJ1-1 | TRBD1 | TRBV6-5 | CASSYSTGFDTEAFF | TGTGCCAGCAGTTACTCGACAGGGTTTGACACTGAAGCTTTCTTT
once | TRBJ1-3 | NA | TRBV27 | CASSSGNTIYF | TGTGCCAGCAGCTCTGGAAACACCATATATTTT
NA | TRBJ1-5 | NA | TRBV7-8 | CASSLGAGGGNQPQHF | TGTGCCAGCAGCTTAGGAGCCGGGGGTGGAAATCAGCCCCAGCATTTT
NA | TRBJ2-7 | NA | TRBV29-1 | CSVAGMEGGFAYEQYF | TGCAGCGTGGCCGGGATGGAGGGGGGTTTCGCCTACGAGCAGTACTTC
NA | TRBJ2-2 | NA | TRBV10-1 | CASSDYARMGGPTGELFF | TGCGCCAGCAGTGACTATGCCCGAATGGGGGGGCCGACCGGGGAGCTGTTTTTT
once | TRBJ2-1 | TRBD2 | TRBV5-6 | CASSPEGLAGGGEQFF | TGTGCCAGCAGCCCGGAAGGACTAGCGGGAGGAGGCGAGCAGTTCTTC
NA | TRBJ2-2 | NA | TRBV5-4 | CASSPDPGTGELFF | TGTGCCAGCAGCCCCGACCCGGGGACCGGGGAGCTGTTTTTT
NA | TRBJ2-3 | NA | TRBV13 | CASSLGGRGGEDTQYF | TGTGCCAGCAGCTTAGGTGGGCGGGGTGGGGAGGATACGCAGTATTTT
NA | TRBJ2-1 | NA | TRBV7-3 | CASSLTTGPPDEQFF | TGTGCCAGCAGCTTAACGACAGGACCCCCCGATGAGCAGTTCTTC
NA | TRBJ1-2 | NA | TRBV5-3 | CARSLSWERGYTF | TGTGCCAGAAGCTTGTCCTGGGAGCGGGGCTACACCTTC
NA | TRBJ2-7 | TRBD2 | TRBV9 | CASSVGGAGAYEQYF | TGTGCCAGCAGCGTAGGGGGAGCGGGAGCATACGAGCAGTACTTC
NA | TRBJ1-1 | TRBD1 | TRBV9 | CASSAFRGPNTEAFF | TGTGCCAGCAGCGCTTTCAGGGGGCCTAACACTGAAGCTTTCTTT
NA | TRBJ2-2 | TRBD1 | TRBV14 | CASSLPPTTGPNTGELFF | TGTGCCAGCAGCCTTCCCCCCACGACAGGGCCGAACACCGGGGAGCTGTTTTTT
NA | TRBJ2-2 | NA | TRBV6-5 | CASSYSLGTGELFF | TGTGCCAGCAGTTACTCGCTCGGGACCGGGGAGCTGTTTTTT
NA | TRBJ1-1 | NA | TRBV7-6 | CASSLATGRRTEAFF | TGTGCCAGCAGCTTAGCAACAGGGCGTCGCACTGAAGCTTTCTTT
NA | TRBJ2-7 | NA | TRBV10-3 | CAISDGYEQYF | TGTGCCATCAGTGACGGCTACGAGCAGTACTTC